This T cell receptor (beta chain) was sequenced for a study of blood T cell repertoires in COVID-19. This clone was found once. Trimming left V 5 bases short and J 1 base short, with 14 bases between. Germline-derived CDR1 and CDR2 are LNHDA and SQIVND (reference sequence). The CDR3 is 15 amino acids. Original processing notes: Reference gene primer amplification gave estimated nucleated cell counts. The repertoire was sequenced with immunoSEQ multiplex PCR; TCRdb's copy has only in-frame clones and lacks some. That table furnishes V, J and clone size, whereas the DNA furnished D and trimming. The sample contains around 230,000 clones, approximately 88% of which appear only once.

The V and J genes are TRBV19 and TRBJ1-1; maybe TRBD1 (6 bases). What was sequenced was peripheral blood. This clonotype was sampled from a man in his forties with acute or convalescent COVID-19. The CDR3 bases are TGTGCCAGTAGTCAGGGGACGTTCAAGAACACTGAAGCTTTCTTT. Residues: CASSQGTFKNTEAFF.